The 27 T cell receptor beta chains below were found in one sample sequenced in a study of blood T cell repertoires in COVID-19. This table comes from immunoSEQ multiplex PCR, and its TCRdb copy is limited to in-frame clones, with some not included. This sample carries about 160,000 clones, roughly 93% of them seen once, and the ten largest clones take less than 2.5%. Sequencing input: peripheral blood. The origin of the receptors is a man in his late teens or twenties with acute or convalescent COVID-19.

The J gene is TRBJ1-4, the V gene TRBV7-9, with a possible D match to TRBD1 (5 bases). CDR3 length: 17 residues. Trimming pared 0 bases from V and 5 bases from J, leaving 16 bases between. Germline V gives CDR1 SEHNR, CDR2 FQNEAQ (reference sequence). The CDR3 DNA reads TGTGCCAGCAGCTTAGCGGACAATGGCGGCGCCAATGAAAAACTGTTTTTT. Its protein product is CASSLADNGGANEKLFF.

The chain has TRBV10-1 and TRBJ2-7, with no clear D. The V gene lost 7 bases and the J gene lost 1 base, with 2 bases spanning the gap. CDR3 length: 10 residues. Germline V gene data show CDR1 as WNHNN and CDR2 as SYGVQD (reference sequence). CDR3 sequence (DNA): TGCGCCAGCACATCCTACGAGCAGTACTTC. It translates to CASTSYEQYF.

This chain joins TRBV24-1 and TRBJ1-1; D not resolved. Trimming pared 2 bases from V and 6 bases from J, leaving 6 bases between. This CDR3 region has 12 residues. Germline V lookup: CDR1 KGHDR, CDR2 SFDVKD. For the CDR3, the DNA is TGTGCCACCAGTGATTCGGAGGCTGAAGCTTTCTTT. As protein: CATSDSEAEAFF.

This rearrangement joins TRBV11-2 to TRBJ2-6; 9 bases match TRBD1. Germline-derived CDR1 and CDR2 are SGHAT and FQNNGV. V shed 5 bases and J 6 bases; nucleotides not matched to a gene: 5. The CDR3 covers 15 residues. CDR3: CASSPRTGAANVLTF. CDR3 sequence (DNA): TGTGCCAGCAGCCCTCGGACAGGGGCGGCCAACGTCCTGACTTTC.

In this sample, this clone turned up once. V and J are TRBV19 and TRBJ1-6; TRBD1 might be the D (6 bases). The CDR3 consists of 17 residues. The V and J ends lost 3 bases and 0 bases respectively, with 12 bases between them. CDR1 and CDR2 from the germline V gene are LNHDA and SQIVND (reference sequence). CDR3 loop: CASSMGGGVSYNSPLHF. In DNA, the CDR3 is TGTGCCAGTAGTATGGGAGGGGGAGTCTCCTATAATTCACCCCTCCACTTT.

This chain uses TRBV2 with TRBJ1-2; 9 bases align to TRBD1. Germline CDR1 reads SNHLY; CDR2 reads FYNNEI. J gave up 4 bases and V 5 bases, and 5 bases lay outside the gene matches. The CDR3 runs to 14 residues. The CDR3 region is CASSFTGGSYGYTF. The CDR3 region has the DNA TGTGCCAGCAGTTTTACAGGGGGCTCCTATGGCTACACCTTC.

The gene calls are TRBV7-2 and TRBJ2-7; 8 bases map to TRBD1. The CDR3 contains 15 residues. Germline V lookup: CDR1 SGHTA, CDR2 FQGNSA. The V gene end was trimmed by 2 bases and the J gene end by 5 bases; junction bases not matched to a gene: 8. The CDR3 coding sequence is TGTGCCAGCAGCTTAACCCGGACAGGGATGAACGAGCAGTACTTC. This encodes CASSLTRTGMNEQYF.

The genes are TRBV6-5 and TRBJ1-2; tentatively, D is TRBD1 (6 bases). CDR1 MNHEY and CDR2 SVGAGI come from the germline V gene. This CDR3 comprises 13 residues. V lost 6 bases, J lost 7 bases, and 15 bases lay in between. CDR3 nucleotide sequence: TGTGCCAGCAGGCTACCAGGGGAAGGTGGCTACACCTTC. Its protein is CASRLPGEGGYTF.

V gene TRBV11-2 combines with J gene TRBJ1-3, with D perhaps TRBD1 (5 bases). The V end was cut by 1 base, the J end by 4 bases, with 14 bases between. The CDR3 extends over 16 amino acids. Germline V gene data show CDR1 as SGHAT and CDR2 as FQNNGV. CDR3 sequence: CASSLVKGPFGNTIYF. CDR3 DNA: TGTGCCAGCAGCTTAGTCAAGGGGCCCTTCGGAAACACCATATATTTT.

The gene calls are TRBV19 and TRBJ2-1; 11 bases are shared with TRBD2. V lost 6 bases to trimming and J lost 6 bases; unmatched junction nucleotides: 10. This CDR3 region has 16 residues. The germline V gene has CDR1 LNHDA and CDR2 SQIVND (reference sequence). The CDR3 sequence: CASRNRGGTSGNEQFF. The CDR3 bases are TGTGCCAGTAGGAACAGGGGCGGGACTAGCGGCAATGAGCAGTTCTTC.

This rearrangement joins TRBV9 to TRBJ1-2; a possible D gene is TRBD1 (5 bases). Germline V gives CDR1 SGDLS, CDR2 YYNGEE. There are 15 residues in the CDR3. V dropped 0 bases and J dropped 7 bases, with 16 bases sitting between them. CDR3 loop: CASSVEIGGVGGYTF. CDR3 coding DNA: TGTGCCAGCAGCGTAGAAATTGGGGGGGTAGGTGGCTACACCTTC.

This rearrangement joins TRBV11-3 to TRBJ2-1, with D hard to call. This CDR3 comprises 13 residues. Germline V gene lookup returns CDR1 SGHNT and CDR2 YENEEA. V was pared by 1 base and J by 7 bases, with 8 bases between. In DNA, the CDR3 is TGTGCCAGCAGCTTAGGGGCCCCGAATGAGCAGTTCTTC. This encodes CASSLGAPNEQFF.

The J gene is TRBJ1-2, the V gene TRBV18; maybe TRBD1 (6 bases). In germline, CDR1 is KGHSH, CDR2 LQKENI. The length of the CDR3 is 18 residues. Trimming took 6 bases from V and 14 from J, leaving 37 bases between them. CDR3 protein: CASSISRFRDRNTMVFTF. The CDR3 nucleotides read TGTGCCAGCTCTATATCCAGGTTCCGAGACAGGAATACTATGGTTTTTACCTTC.

The chain is built from TRBV30 and TRBJ2-2; a possible D gene is TRBD1 (5 bases). V was trimmed by 0 bases and J by 2 bases, leaving 13 bases between them. Germline V gene lookup returns CDR1 GTSNPN and CDR2 SVGIG (reference sequence). The CDR3 is 16 residues long. The CDR3 here is CAWSVSRTLNTGELFF. The CDR3 coding sequence is TGTGCCTGGAGTGTAAGTCGGACATTAAACACCGGGGAGCTGTTTTTT.

This chain uses TRBV24-1 with TRBJ1-5, with 8 bases fitting TRBD1. The germline V gene has CDR1 KGHDR and CDR2 SFDVKD. The CDR3 has 15 residues. J gave up 9 bases and V 5 bases, and 11 bases lay outside the gene matches. CDR3 sequence: CATSGAGQVAGPQHF. CDR3 coding DNA: TGTGCCACCAGTGGCGCGGGACAGGTCGCCGGGCCCCAGCATTTT.

V is TRBV4-1 and J is TRBJ1-5; 7 bases line up with TRBD1. Germline lookup yields CDR1 MGHRA and CDR2 YSYEKL. V shed 0 bases and J 1 base; nucleotides not matched to a gene: 9. This CDR3 is 18 amino acids long. CDR3 sequence (DNA): TGCGCCAGCAGCCAAGAGGGTCCAGGGGGAGGCAGCAATCAGCCCCAGCATTTT. This encodes CASSQEGPGGGSNQPQHF.

The V gene is TRBV27, the J gene TRBJ1-2, with a possible D match to TRBD1 (5 bases). The CDR3 length is 14 residues. Germline V gene lookup returns CDR1 MNHEY and CDR2 SMNVEV (reference sequence). Trimming shortened V by 4 bases and J by 4 bases, and 13 bases separated the two germline ends. The CDR3 sequence: CASSWGVGAYGYTF. The CDR3 bases are TGTGCCAGCAGTTGGGGGGTAGGGGCCTATGGCTACACCTTC.

V usage is TRBV6-9 and J usage is TRBJ2-7, with 9 bases matching TRBD1. The germline gives CDR1 MNHGY, CDR2 SVAAGI. Trimming took 4 bases from V and 6 from J; bases not matched to a gene: 7. The CDR3 is 14 residues long. DNA for the CDR3: TGTGCCAGCAGTTGGACAGGGGATAGGACCGAGCAGTACTTC. Translation gives CASSWTGDRTEQYF.

The chain uses TRBV18 and TRBJ1-2; possible D gene TRBD1, 5 bases. CDR1 is KGHSH, CDR2 LQKENI, per germline. Trimming shortened V by 3 bases and J by 5 bases, and 7 bases separated the two germline ends. The CDR3 totals 12 residues. The CDR3 DNA sequence: TGTGCCAGCTCACCCGACAGATATGGCTACACCTTC. Its translation: CASSPDRYGYTF. Full variable domain (missing parts from reference TRBV18 and TRBJ1-2): NAGVMQNPRHLVRRRGQEARLRCSPMKGHSHVYWYRQLPEEGLKFMVYLQKENIIDESGMPKERFSAEFPKEGPSILRIQQVVRGDSAAYFCASSPDRYGYTFGSGTRLTVV.

This chain's CDR3 is CASSPILDSGYTF. The CDR3 DNA reads TGTGCCAGCAGCCCTATCTTGGACTCTGGCTACACCTTC. The V call is TRBV13, the J call TRBJ1-2; no reliable D call. The germline V gene has CDR1 PRHDT and CDR2 FYEKMQ (reference sequence). With 5 bases removed from V and 7 bases from J, the gap between germline ends came to 14 bases. The CDR3 runs 13 residues.

This chain links TRBV19 with TRBJ2-5, with a tentative D call TRBD1 (6 bases). Germline CDR1 reads LNHDA; CDR2 reads SQIVND (reference sequence). The CDR3 is made up of 12 amino acids. The ends were cut back, 8 bases at V and 4 bases at J, with 11 bases in the middle. The CDR3 loop is CASAQGGETQYF. The CDR3 DNA reads TGTGCCAGTGCCCAAGGGGGAGAGACCCAGTACTTC.

The rearrangement uses TRBV6-1 and TRBJ1-5, with 8 bases lining up with TRBD1. V dropped 3 bases and J dropped 0; count of bases not matched to a gene: 4. The CDR3 totals 16 residues. Germline assignment: CDR1 MNHNS and CDR2 SASEGT. In DNA form, the CDR3 reads TGTGCCAGCAGTGATTACAGGGGGAATAGCAATCAGCCCCAGCATTTT. Residues: CASSDYRGNSNQPQHF.

The chain uses TRBV5-1 and TRBJ2-7; 9 nucleotides agree with TRBD2. The germline CDR1 and CDR2 sequences are SGHRS and YFSETQ. Germline trimming cut 2 bases from V and 0 bases from J; bases unmatched to any gene: 15. The CDR3 is 19 residues long. In DNA, the CDR3 is TGCGCCAGCAGCTTTCTGTTCGGGGGGCTAGCGGGACTCTCCTACGAGCAGTACTTC. This sequence encodes CASSFLFGGLAGLSYEQYF.

The V gene is TRBV6-5, the J gene TRBJ2-7; D remains ambiguous. Germline CDR1 and CDR2: MNHEY and SVGAGI. The CDR3 runs to 16 residues. V lost 0 bases, J lost 6 bases, and 18 bases lay in between. In nucleotides, the CDR3 is TGTGCCAGCAGTTACTCGGAAGGAGTAACCCCCCTCGAGCAGTACTTC. The encoded protein is CASSYSEGVTPLEQYF.

This rearrangement joins TRBV6-5 to TRBJ1-5; D might be TRBD1 (5 bases). V dropped 6 bases and J dropped 0 bases, with 12 bases sitting between them. The CDR3 runs 15 residues. CDR1 is MNHEY and CDR2 is SVGAGI in the germline V gene. In nucleotides, the CDR3 is TGTGCCAGCAGCAATATCGGGGGTAGCAATCAGCCCCAGCATTTT. Amino acid sequence: CASSNIGGSNQPQHF.

This chain joins TRBV9 and TRBJ1-1; D might be TRBD1 (5 bases). Trimming took off 7 bases at V and 4 bases at J, with 17 bases between the two ends. This CDR3 has 14 amino acids. CDR1 and CDR2 (germline): SGDLS, YYNGEE. CDR3 sequence reads: CASRMGLGGTEAFF. In DNA form, the CDR3 reads TGTGCCAGCCGAATGGGGTTGGGGGGCACTGAAGCTTTCTTT.

This chain connects TRBV5-1 to TRBJ1-2; D remains ambiguous. Deletions cut 1 base from V and 8 bases from J, with 12 bases between. The CDR3 has 13 residues. Germline loops: CDR1 SGHRS, CDR2 YFSETQ. CDR3 loop: CASSLSVESGYTF. The CDR3 DNA is TGCGCCAGCAGCTTGTCAGTGGAGTCCGGCTACACCTTC.